Reported below is one T cell receptor beta chain. Its antigen is undetermined. TCRdb redid the calling of the reads with MiXCR, one entry per CDR3 protein. This sample carries 300,000 to 400,000 distinct CDR3 sequences, approximately 9.5% of them seen once, and the ten largest clones take 4.3%. These data come from a study of T cell repertoires in cytomegalovirus infection. In the study overall: In public TCR beta signatures, there were indications of both CMV infection and matching HLA type.

General study points: The ex vivo response was dominated by HLA-C-restricted CMV-specific TCR beta clonotypes.

Sequenced material: PBMCs. This receptor was identified in a human donor in good health (CMV status not recorded). Some clones in this sample may be carry-over from other donors' samples.

The CDR3 nucleotides are TGCAGTGCTAGAGGTGACAGGGTGTCGGCTCAGCCCCAGCATTTT. It encodes CSARGDRVSAQPQHF. The chain carries TRBV20-1 and TRBJ1-5; 7 bases map to TRBD1. V was pared by 1 base and J by 6 bases, with 9 bases of the junction left unmatched. From germline, CDR1 is DFQATT and CDR2 SNEGSKA (reference sequence). This CDR3 is built from 15 residues.